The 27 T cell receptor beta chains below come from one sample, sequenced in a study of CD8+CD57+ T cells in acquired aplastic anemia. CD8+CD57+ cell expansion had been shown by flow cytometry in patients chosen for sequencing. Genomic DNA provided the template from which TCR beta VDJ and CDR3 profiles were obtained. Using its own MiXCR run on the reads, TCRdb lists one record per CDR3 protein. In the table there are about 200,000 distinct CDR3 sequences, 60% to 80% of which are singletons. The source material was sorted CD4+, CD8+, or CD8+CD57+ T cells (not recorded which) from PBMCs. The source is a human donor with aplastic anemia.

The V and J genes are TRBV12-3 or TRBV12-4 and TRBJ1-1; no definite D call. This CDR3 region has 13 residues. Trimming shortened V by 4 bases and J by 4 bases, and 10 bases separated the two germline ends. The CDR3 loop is CASSSPLGTEAFF. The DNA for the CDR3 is TGTGCCAGCAGTTCCCCCTTAGGCACTGAAGCTTTCTTT.

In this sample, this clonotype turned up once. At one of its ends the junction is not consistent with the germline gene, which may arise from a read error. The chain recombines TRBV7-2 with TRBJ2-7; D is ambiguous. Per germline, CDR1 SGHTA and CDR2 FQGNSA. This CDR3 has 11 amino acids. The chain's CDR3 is CAWSSSYAQYF. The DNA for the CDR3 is TGTGCCTGGAGTTCCTCCTACGCGCAGTACTTC.

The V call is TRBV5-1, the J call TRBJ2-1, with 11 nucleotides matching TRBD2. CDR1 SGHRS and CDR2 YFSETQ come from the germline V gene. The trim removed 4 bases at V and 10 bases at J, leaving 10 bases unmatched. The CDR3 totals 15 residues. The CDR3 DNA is TGCGCCAGCAGCCCCGGGACTAGCGGAGCCAGGGAGCAGTTCTTC. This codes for CASSPGTSGAREQFF.

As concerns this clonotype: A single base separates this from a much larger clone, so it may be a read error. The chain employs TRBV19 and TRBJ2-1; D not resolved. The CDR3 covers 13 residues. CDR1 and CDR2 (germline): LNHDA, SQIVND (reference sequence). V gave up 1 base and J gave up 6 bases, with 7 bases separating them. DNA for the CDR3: TGTGCCAGTAGTATAGGTGAGAGCAATGAGCAGTTCTTC. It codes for CASSIGESNEQFF.

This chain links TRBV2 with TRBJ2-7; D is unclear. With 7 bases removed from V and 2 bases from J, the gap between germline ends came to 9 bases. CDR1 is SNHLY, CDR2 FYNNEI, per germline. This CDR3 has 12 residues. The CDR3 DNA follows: TGTGCCAGCAAGGAGAAAGCCTACGAGCAGTACTTC. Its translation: CASKEKAYEQYF.

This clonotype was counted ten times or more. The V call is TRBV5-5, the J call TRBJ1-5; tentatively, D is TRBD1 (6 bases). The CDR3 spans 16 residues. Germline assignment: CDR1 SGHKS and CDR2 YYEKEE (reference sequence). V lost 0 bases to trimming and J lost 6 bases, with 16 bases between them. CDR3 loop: CASSLGTGLFGQPQHF. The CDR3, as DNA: TGTGCCAGCAGCTTGGGTACAGGGTTATTCGGTCAGCCCCAGCATTTT.

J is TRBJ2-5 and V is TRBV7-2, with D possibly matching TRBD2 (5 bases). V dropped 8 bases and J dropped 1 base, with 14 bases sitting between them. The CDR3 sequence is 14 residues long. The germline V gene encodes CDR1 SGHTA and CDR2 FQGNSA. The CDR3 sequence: CASLLDRGQETQYF. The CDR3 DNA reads TGTGCCAGCTTACTAGATAGAGGCCAAGAGACCCAGTACTTC. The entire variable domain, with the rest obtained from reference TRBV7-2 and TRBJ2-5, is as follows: GAGVSQSPSNKVTEKGKDVELRCDPISGHTALYWYRQSLGQGLEFLIYFQGNSAPDKSGLPSDRFSAERTGGSVSTLTIQRTQQEDSAVYLCASLLDRGQETQYFGPGTRLLVL.

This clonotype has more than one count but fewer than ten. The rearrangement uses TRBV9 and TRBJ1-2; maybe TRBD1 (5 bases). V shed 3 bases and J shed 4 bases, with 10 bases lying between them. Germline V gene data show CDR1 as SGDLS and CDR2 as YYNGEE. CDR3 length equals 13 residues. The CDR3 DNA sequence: TGTGCCAGCAGCGCCGGGACCGGCTATGGCTACACCTTC. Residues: CASSAGTGYGYTF.

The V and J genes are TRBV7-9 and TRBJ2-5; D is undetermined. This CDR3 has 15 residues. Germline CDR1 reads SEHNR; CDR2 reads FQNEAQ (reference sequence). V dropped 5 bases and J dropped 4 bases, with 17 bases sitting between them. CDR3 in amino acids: CASSHLGAGAETQYF. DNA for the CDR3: TGTGCCAGCAGCCATCTTGGAGCCGGAGCAGAGACCCAGTACTTC. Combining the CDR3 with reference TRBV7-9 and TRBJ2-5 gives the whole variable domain DTGVSQNPRHKITKRGQNVTFRCDPISEHNRLYWYRQTLGQGPEFLTYFQNEAQLEKSRLLSDRFSAERPKGSFSTLEIQRTEQGDSAMYLCASSHLGAGAETQYFGPGTRLLVL.

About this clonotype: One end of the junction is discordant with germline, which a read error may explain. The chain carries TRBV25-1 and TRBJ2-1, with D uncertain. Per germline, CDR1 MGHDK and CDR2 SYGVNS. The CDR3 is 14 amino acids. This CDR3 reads CASSFFGLYNERFF. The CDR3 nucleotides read TGTGCCAGCAGTTTCTTTGGGCTCTACAATGAGCGGTTCTTC. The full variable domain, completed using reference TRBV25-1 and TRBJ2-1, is EADIYQTPRYLVIGTGKKITLECSQTMGHDKMYWYQQDPGMELHLIHYSYGVNSTEKGDLSSESTVSRIRTEHFPLTLESARPSHTSQYLCASSFFGLYNERFFGPGTRLTVL.

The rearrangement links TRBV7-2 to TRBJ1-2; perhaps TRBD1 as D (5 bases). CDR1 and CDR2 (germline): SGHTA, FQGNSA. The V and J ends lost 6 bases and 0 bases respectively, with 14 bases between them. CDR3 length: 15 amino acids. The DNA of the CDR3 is TGTGCCAGCAGGACGGGGCCGACTACTAACTATGGCTACACCTTC. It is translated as CASRTGPTTNYGYTF. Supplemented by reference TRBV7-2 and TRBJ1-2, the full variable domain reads GAGVSQSPSNKVTEKGKDVELRCDPISGHTALYWYRQSLGQGLEFLIYFQGNSAPDKSGLPSDRFSAERTGGSVSTLTIQRTQQEDSAVYLCASRTGPTTNYGYTFGSGTRLTVV.

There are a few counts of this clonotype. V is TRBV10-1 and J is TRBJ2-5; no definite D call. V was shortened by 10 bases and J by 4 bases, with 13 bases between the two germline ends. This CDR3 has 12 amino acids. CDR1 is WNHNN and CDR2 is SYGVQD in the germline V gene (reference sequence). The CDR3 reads CATWVGGETQYF. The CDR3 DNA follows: TGCGCCACCTGGGTTGGTGGAGAGACCCAGTACTTC.

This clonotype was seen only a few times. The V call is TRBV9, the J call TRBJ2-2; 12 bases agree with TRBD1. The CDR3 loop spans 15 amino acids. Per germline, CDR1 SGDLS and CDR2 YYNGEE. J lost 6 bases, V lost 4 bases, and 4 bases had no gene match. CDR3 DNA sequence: TGTGCCAGCAGCCATGGGACAGGGGGCGCCGGGGAGCTGTTTTTT. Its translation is CASSHGTGGAGELFF.

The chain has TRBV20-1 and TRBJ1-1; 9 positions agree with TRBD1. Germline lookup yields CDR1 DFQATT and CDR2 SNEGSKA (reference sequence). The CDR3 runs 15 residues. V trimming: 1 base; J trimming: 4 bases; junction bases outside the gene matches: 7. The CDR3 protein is CSARVGTGFGTEAFF. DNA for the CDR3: TGCAGTGCTAGAGTGGGGACAGGGTTCGGCACTGAAGCTTTCTTT.

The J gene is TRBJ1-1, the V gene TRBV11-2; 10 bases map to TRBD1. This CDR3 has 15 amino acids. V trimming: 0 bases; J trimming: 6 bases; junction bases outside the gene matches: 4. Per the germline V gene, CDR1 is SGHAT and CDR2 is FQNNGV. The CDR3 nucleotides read TGTGCCAGCAGCTTAGATGGGGACAGGGGTCCTGAAGCTTTCTTT. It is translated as CASSLDGDRGPEAFF.

Here the CDR3 DNA reads TGTGCCAGCAGTGAGGTTTCTAGAGCAGGAGGCAATGAGCAGTTCTTC. Its protein product is CASSEVSRAGGNEQFF. The V gene is TRBV2, the J gene TRBJ2-1, with D maybe TRBD2 (5 bases). Deletions cut 3 bases from V and 6 bases from J, with 18 bases between. Looked up from germline, CDR1 is SNHLY and CDR2 is FYNNEI. This CDR3 is built from 16 residues. The full variable domain, with the rest looked up from reference TRBV2 and TRBJ2-1, is EPEVTQTPSHQVTQMGQEVILRCVPISNHLYFYWYRQILGQKVEFLVSFYNNEISEKSEIFDDQFSVERPDGSNFTLKIRSTKLEDSAMYFCASSEVSRAGGNEQFFGPGTRLTVL.

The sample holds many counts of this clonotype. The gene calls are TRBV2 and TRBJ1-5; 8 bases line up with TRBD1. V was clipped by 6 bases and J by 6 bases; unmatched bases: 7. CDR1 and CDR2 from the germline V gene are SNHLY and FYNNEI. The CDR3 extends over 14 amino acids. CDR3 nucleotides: TGTGCCAGCAGCGAAACAGGGGGTGCTCAGCCCCAGCATTTT. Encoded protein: CASSETGGAQPQHF.

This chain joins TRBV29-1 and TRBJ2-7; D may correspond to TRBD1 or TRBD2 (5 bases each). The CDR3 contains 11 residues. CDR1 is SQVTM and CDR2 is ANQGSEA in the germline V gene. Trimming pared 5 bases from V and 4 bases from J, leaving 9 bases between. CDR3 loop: CSVKWGYEQYF. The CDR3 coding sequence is TGCAGCGTTAAATGGGGGTACGAGCAGTACTTC.

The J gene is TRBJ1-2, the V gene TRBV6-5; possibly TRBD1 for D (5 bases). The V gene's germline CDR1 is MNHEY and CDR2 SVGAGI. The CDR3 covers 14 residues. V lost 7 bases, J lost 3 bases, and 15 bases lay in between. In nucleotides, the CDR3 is TGTGCCAGCACTAAAGGGGTCGGATACTATGGCTACACCTTC. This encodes CASTKGVGYYGYTF.

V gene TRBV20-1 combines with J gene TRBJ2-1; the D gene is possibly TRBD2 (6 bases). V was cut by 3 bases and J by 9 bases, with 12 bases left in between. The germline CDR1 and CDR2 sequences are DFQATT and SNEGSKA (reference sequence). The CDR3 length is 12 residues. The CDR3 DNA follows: TGCAGTGCTAGGATGGCAGCGGGTGAGCAGTTCTTC. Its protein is CSARMAAGEQFF.

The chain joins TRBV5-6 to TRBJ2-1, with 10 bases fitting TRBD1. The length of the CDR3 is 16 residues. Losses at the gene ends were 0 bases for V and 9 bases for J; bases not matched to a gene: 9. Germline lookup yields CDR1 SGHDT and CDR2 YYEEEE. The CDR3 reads CASSLGGTGDGGEQFF. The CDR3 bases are TGTGCCAGCAGCTTGGGGGGGACAGGGGATGGGGGTGAGCAGTTCTTC. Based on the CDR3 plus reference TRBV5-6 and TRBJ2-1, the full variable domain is DAGVTQSPTHLIKTRGQQVTLRCSPKSGHDTVSWYQQALGQGPQFIFQYYEEEERQRGNFPDRFSGHQFPNYSSELNVNALLLGDSALYLCASSLGGTGDGGEQFFGPGTRLTVL.

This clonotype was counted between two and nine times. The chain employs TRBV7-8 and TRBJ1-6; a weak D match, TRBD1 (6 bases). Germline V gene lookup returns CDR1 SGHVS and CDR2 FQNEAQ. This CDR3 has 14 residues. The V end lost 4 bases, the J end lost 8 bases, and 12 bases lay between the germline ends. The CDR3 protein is CASSSDSNYSPLHF. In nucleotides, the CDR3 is TGTGCCAGCAGCTCGGACAGCAACTATTCACCCCTCCACTTT.

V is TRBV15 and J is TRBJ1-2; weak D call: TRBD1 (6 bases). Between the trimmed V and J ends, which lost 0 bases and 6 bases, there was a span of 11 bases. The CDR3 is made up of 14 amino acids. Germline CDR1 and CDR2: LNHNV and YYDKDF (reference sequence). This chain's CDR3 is CATSRDTGRDGYTF. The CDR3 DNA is TGTGCCACCAGCAGAGATACAGGGAGAGATGGCTACACCTTC.

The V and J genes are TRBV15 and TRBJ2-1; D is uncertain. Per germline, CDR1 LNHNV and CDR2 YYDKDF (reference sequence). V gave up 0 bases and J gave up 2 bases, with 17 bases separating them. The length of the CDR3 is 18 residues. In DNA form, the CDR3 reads TGTGCCACCAGCAGAGAACAACCCAACGCAGGCACCTACAATGAGCAGTTCTTC. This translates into CATSREQPNAGTYNEQFF.

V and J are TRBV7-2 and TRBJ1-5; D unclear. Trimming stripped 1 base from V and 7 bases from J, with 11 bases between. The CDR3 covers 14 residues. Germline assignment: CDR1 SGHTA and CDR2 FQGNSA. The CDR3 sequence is CASSLDSPGQPQHF. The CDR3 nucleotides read TGTGCCAGCAGCTTAGACAGTCCGGGCCAGCCCCAGCATTTT.

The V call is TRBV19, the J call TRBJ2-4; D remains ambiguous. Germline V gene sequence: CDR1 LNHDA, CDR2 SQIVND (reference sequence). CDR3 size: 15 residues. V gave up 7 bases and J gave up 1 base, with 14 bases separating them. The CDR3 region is CASTFGIWAKNIQYF. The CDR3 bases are TGTGCCAGTACTTTCGGCATCTGGGCCAAAAACATTCAGTACTTC.

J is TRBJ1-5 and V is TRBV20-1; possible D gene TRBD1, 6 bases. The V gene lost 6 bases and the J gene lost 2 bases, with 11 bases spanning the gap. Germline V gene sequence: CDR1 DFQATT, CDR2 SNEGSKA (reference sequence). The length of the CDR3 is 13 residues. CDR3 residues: CSAVRQGNQPQHF. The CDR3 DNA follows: TGCAGTGCAGTCCGACAGGGCAATCAGCCCCAGCATTTT.